Sequencing of this TCR beta chain was carried out in a study of cytomegalovirus exposure and HLA in healthy donors. Losses at the gene ends were 6 bases for V and 3 bases for J; bases not matched to a gene: 9. Looked up from germline, CDR1 is MNHNS and CDR2 is SASEGT. This CDR3 has 15 amino acids. As to this clone: As yet, its antigen is unknown.

The study ran its PCR with 60 Vbeta and 13 Jbeta primers. Data came from immunoSEQ multiplex PCR; TCRdb stores just in-frame clones and leaves some out. The table has around 61,000 clones, roughly 90% seen once. Study conclusions and caveats: Later findings reportedly placed an Asian-associated ancestry cluster below the roughly 700-donor mean for N-insertions.

The sequence derives from a man aged 25-40 years in good health and CMV-seropositive. This chain connects TRBV6-1 to TRBJ2-3, with TRBD1 matching over 7 bases. What was sequenced was PBMCs. CDR3 in DNA: TGTGCCAGCAGCCGAGGACAGGATTTAACAGATACGCAGTATTTT. Amino acids: CASSRGQDLTDTQYF.